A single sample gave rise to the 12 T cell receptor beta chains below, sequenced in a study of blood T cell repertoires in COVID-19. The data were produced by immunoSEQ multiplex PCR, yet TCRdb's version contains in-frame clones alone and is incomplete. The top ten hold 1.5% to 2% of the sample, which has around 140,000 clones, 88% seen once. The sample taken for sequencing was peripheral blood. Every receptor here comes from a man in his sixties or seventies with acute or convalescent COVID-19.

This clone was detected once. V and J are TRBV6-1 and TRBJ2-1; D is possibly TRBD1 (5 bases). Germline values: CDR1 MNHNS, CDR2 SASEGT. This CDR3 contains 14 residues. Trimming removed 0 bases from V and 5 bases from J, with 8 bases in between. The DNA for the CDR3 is TGTGCCAGCAGTGAAGCAGGGGCCGACAATGAGCAGTTCTTC. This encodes CASSEAGADNEQFF.

The CDR3 region is CASSLQGSDGYTF. The CDR3 DNA sequence: TGTGCCAGCAGTCTGCAGGGAAGCGATGGCTACACCTTC. J is TRBJ1-2 and V is TRBV2, with TRBD1 as a possible D gene (5 bases). From germline, CDR1 is SNHLY and CDR2 FYNNEI. The CDR3 is made up of 13 amino acids. V gave up 5 bases and J gave up 6 bases, with 13 bases separating them.

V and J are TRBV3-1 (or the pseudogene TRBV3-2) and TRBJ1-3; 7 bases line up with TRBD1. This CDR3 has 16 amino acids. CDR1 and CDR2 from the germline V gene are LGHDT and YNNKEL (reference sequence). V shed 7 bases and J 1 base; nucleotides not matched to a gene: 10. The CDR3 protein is CASTLRTGFSGNTIYF. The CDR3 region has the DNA TGTGCCAGCACCCTTAGGACAGGTTTTTCTGGAAACACCATATATTTT.

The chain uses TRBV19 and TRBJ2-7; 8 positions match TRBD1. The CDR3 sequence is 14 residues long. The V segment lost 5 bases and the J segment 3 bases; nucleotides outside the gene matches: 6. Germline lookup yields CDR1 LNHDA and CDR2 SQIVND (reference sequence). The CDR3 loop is CASSLGTGVYEQYF. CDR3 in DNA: TGTGCCAGTAGTCTCGGGACAGGTGTCTACGAGCAGTACTTC. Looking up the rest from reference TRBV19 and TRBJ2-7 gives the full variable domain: DGGITQSPKYLFRKEGQNVTLSCEQNLNHDAMYWYRQDPGQGLRLIYYSQIVNDFQKGDIAEGYSVSREKKESFPLTVTSAQKNPTAFYLCASSLGTGVYEQYFGPGTRLTVT.

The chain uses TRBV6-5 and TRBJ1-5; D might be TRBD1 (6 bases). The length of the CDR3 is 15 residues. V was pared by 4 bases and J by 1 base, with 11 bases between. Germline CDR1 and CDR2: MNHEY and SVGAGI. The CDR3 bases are TGTGCCAGCAGTTCGACAGGTCGGAGCAATCAGCCCCAGCATTTT. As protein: CASSSTGRSNQPQHF.

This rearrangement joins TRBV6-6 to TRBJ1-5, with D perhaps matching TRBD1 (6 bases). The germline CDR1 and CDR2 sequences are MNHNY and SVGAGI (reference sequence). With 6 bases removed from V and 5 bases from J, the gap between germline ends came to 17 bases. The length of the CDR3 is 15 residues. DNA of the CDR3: TGTGCCAGCAGGACACAGGGTAATCCCTATCAGCCCCAGCATTTT. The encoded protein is CASRTQGNPYQPQHF.

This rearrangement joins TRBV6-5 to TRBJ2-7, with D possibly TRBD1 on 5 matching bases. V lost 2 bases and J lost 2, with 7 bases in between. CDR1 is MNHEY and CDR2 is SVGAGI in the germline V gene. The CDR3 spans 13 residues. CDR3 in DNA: TGTGCCAGCAGTTACCCAGGGACCTACGAGCAGTACTTC. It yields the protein CASSYPGTYEQYF.

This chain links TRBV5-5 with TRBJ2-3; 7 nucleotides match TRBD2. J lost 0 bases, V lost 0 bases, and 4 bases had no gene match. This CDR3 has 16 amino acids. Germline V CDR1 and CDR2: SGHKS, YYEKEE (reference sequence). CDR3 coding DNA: TGTGCCAGCAGCTTGGTTGCGGGAGTGAGCACAGATACGCAGTATTTT. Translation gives CASSLVAGVSTDTQYF.

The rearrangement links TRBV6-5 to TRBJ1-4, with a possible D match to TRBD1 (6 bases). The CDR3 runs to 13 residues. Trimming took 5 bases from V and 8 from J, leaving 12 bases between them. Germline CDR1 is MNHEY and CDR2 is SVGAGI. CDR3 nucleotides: TGTGCCAGCAGTCCCTGGGACAAGGAAAAACTGTTTTTT. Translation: CASSPWDKEKLFF.

CDR3 sequence: CSVDPQGAGANVLTF. CDR3 coding DNA: TGCAGCGTCGACCCACAGGGGGCTGGGGCCAACGTCCTGACTTTC. The chain recombines TRBV29-1 with TRBJ2-6; the match to TRBD1 covers 8 bases. The CDR3 contains 15 residues. J lost 2 bases, V lost 6 bases, and 6 bases had no gene match. Germline-derived CDR1 and CDR2 are SQVTM and ANQGSEA.

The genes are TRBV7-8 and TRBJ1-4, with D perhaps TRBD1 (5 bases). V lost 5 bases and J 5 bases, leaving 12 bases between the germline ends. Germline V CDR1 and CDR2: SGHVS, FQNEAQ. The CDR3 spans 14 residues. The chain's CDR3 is CASSPPGGNEKLFF. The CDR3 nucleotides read TGTGCCAGCAGCCCCCCCGGGGGGAATGAAAAACTGTTTTTT. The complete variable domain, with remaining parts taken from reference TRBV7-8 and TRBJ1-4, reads GAGVSQSPRYKVAKRGQDVALRCDPISGHVSLFWYQQALGQGPEFLTYFQNEAQLDKSGLPSDRFFAERPEGSVSTLKIQRTQQEDSAVYLCASSPPGGNEKLFFGSGTQLSVL.

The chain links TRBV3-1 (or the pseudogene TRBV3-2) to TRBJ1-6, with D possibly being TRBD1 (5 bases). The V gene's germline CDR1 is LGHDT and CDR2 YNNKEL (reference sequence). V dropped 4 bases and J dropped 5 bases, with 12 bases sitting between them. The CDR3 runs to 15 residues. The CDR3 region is CASSLRTSDNSPLHF. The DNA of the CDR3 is TGTGCCAGCAGCCTTCGGACAAGTGATAATTCACCCCTCCACTTT.